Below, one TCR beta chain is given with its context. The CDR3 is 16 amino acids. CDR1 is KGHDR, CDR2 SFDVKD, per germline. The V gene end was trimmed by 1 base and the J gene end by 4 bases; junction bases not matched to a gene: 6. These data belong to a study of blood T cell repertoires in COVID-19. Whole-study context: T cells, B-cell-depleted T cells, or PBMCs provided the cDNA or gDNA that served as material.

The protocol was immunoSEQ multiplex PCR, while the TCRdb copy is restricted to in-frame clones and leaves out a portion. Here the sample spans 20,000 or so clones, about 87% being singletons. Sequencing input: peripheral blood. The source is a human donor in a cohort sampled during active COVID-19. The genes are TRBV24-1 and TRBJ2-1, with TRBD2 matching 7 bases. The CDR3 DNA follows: TGTGCCACCAGTGATTTCCAGGGCGGGGGATACAATGAGCAGTTCTTC. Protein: CATSDFQGGGYNEQFF.